A single T cell receptor (beta chain) is shown here with its context. Antigen specificity is unknown. This table comes from immunoSEQ multiplex PCR, and its TCRdb copy is limited to in-frame clones, with some not included. The sample lists over 250,000 clones, roughly 85% occurring once. The sample originates from a study of cytomegalovirus exposure and HLA in healthy donors. Notes on the study in general: The authors listed around 150 TCR beta chains as cytomegalovirus-associated. Diagnosis of cytomegalovirus status made by the classifier reportedly showed high specificity and sensitivity. Most TCR sequences were seen very rarely across donors, but some public TCRs occurred in many.

The roughly 120-subject validation cohort, separate from the 666-subject first cohort, included the donors. From germline, CDR1 is SGHDT and CDR2 YYEEEE. The CDR3 has 12 residues. V shed 7 bases and J shed 5 bases, with 12 bases lying between them. Sequenced sample: PBMCs. J is TRBJ1-2 and V is TRBV5-6; D gene uncertain. This sequence was found in a woman aged 18 to 35 in good health and CMV-seronegative. The CDR3 region is CASSGTVYGYTF. CDR3 DNA sequence: TGTGCCAGCTCTGGAACAGTTTATGGCTACACCTTC.